Listed here is a single TCR beta chain. As yet, its antigen is unknown. This specimen belongs to a study of cytomegalovirus exposure and HLA in healthy donors. Whole-study context: From donors who were HLA-typed, an early data release held 80 million or so unique TCRs.

PCR was performed using 60 Vbeta and 13 Jbeta primers. Clones were read by immunoSEQ multiplex PCR, and TCRdb kept only the in-frame ones, dropping some. The sample holds roughly 200,000 clones, around 85% seen once. Germline lookup yields CDR1 MDHEN and CDR2 SYDVKM. The J segment lost 7 bases and the V segment lost 6 bases, leaving 10 bases of the junction unmatched. The CDR3 contains 15 residues. Study results and limitations: Most TCR beta V segments were productive about 87% or about 30% of the time in an earlier analysis. Later, TCR association rates were found to vary by HLA locus, highest for DRB1 and lowest for HLA-C. Across donors, presence/absence analyses took sequencing depth to be roughly uniform.

The clonotype originates from a woman aged 50 to 60 in good health and CMV-seronegative. Sequenced input: PBMCs. The V and J genes are TRBV28 and TRBJ2-1; TRBD2 aligns across 9 bases. Here the CDR3 reads CASSSGAGGRNEQFF. CDR3 bases: TGTGCCAGCAGCTCCGGGGCGGGAGGGAGGAATGAGCAGTTCTTC.